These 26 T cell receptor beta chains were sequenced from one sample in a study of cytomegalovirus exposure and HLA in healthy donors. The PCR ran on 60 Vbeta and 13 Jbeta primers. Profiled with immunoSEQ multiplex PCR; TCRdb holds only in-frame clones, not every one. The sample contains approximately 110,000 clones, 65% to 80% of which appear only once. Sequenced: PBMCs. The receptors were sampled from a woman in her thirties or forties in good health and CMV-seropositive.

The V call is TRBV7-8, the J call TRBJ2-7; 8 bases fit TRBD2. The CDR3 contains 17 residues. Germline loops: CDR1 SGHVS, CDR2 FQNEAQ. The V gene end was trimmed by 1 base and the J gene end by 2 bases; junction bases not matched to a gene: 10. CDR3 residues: CASSLGGSGVRPYEQYF. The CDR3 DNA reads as TGTGCCAGCAGCTTAGGTGGTAGCGGGGTCAGACCCTACGAGCAGTACTTC.

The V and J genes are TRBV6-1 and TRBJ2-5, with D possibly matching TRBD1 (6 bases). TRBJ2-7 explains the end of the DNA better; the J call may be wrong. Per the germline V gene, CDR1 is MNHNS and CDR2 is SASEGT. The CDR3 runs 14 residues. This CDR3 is CASSAQGESYEQYF. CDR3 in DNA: TGTGCCAGCAGTGCACAGGGTGAATCCTACGAGCAGTACTTC.

The CDR3 region is CASSFRDTLYNEQFF. The CDR3 DNA sequence: TGTGCCAGCAGCTTCCGGGACACCCTCTACAATGAGCAGTTCTTC. This sequence joins TRBV7-9 and TRBJ2-1; a possible D gene is TRBD1 (6 bases). CDR3 length equals 15 residues. The germline V and J ends were trimmed by 3 bases and 3 bases, with 12 bases remaining between them. Germline V gives CDR1 SEHNR, CDR2 FQNEAQ (reference sequence). Based on the CDR3 plus reference TRBV7-9 and TRBJ2-1, the full variable domain is DTGVSQNPRHKITKRGQNVTFRCDPISEHNRLYWYRQTLGQGPEFLTYFQNEAQLEKSRLLSDRFSAERPKGSFSTLEIQRTEQGDSAMYLCASSFRDTLYNEQFFGPGTRLTVL.

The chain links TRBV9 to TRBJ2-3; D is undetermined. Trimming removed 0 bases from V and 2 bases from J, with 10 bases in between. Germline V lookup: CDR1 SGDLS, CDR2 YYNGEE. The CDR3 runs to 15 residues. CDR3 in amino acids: CASSVGPLVTDTQYF. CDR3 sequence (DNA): TGTGCCAGCAGCGTAGGTCCTCTAGTCACAGATACGCAGTATTTT.

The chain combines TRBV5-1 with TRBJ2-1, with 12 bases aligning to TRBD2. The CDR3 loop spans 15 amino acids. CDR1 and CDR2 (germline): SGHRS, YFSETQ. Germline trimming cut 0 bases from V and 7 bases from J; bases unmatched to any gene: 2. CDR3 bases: TGCGCCAGCAGCTTGGCCCTAGCGGGAGGGAATGAGCAGTTCTTC. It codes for CASSLALAGGNEQFF.

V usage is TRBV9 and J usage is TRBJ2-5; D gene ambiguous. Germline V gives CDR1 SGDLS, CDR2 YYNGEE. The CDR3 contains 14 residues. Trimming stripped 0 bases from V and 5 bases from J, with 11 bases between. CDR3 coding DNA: TGTGCCAGCAGCGTAGCGGGTAATTGGGAGACCCAGTACTTC. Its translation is CASSVAGNWETQYF.

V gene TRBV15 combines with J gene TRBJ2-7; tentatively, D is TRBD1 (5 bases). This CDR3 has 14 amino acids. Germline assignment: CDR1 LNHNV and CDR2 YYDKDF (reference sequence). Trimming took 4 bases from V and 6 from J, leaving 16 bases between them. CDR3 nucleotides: TGTGCCACCAGCAAAGGGGCCCTAAAGGGCGAGCAGTACTTC. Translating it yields CATSKGALKGEQYF.

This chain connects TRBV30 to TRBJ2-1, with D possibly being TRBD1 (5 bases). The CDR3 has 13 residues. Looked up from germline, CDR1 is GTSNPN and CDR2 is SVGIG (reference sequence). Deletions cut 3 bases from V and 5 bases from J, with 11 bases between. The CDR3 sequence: CAWSAGRDNEQFF. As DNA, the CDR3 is TGTGCCTGGAGCGCAGGGCGCGACAATGAGCAGTTCTTC.

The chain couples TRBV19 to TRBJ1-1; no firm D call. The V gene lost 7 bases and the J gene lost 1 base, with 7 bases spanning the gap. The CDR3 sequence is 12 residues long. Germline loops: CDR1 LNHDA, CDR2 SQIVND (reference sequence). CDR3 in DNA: TGTGCCAGTATGCCGGGGAACACTGAAGCTTTCTTT. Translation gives CASMPGNTEAFF.

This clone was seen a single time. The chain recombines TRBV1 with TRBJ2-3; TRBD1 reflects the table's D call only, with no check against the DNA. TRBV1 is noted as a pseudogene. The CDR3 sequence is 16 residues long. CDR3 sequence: CTSSQLQSHSTDTQYF. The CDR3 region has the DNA TGCACCAGCAGCCAACTCCAGTCTCATAGCACAGATACGCAGTATTTT.

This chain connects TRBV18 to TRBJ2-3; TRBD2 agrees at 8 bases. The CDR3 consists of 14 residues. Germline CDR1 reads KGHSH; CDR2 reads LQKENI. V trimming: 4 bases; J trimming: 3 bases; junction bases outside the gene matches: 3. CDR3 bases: TGTGCCAGCTCACACGGGAGGGAAACAGATACGCAGTATTTT. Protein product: CASSHGRETDTQYF.

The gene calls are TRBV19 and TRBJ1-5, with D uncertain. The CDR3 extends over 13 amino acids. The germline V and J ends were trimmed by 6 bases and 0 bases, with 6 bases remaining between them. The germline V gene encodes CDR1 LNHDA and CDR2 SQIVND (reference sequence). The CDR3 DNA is TGTGCCAGTAGCGGAGATAGCAATCAGCCCCAGCATTTT. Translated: CASSGDSNQPQHF. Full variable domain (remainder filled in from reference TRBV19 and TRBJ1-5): DGGITQSPKYLFRKEGQNVTLSCEQNLNHDAMYWYRQDPGQGLRLIYYSQIVNDFQKGDIAEGYSVSREKKESFPLTVTSAQKNPTAFYLCASSGDSNQPQHFGDGTRLSIL.

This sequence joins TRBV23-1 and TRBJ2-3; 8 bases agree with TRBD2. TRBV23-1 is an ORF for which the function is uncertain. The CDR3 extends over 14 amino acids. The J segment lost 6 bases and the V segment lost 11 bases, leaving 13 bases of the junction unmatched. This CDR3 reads CAGHEREKTDTQYF. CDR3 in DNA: TGCGCCGGACATGAGCGGGAGAAGACCGATACGCAGTATTTT.

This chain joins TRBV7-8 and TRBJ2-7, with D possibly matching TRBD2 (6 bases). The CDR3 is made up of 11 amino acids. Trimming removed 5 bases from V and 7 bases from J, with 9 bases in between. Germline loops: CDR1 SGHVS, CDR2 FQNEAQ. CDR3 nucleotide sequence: TGTGCCAGCAGCCGCCGGGAGGAGCAGTACTTC. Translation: CASSRREEQYF.

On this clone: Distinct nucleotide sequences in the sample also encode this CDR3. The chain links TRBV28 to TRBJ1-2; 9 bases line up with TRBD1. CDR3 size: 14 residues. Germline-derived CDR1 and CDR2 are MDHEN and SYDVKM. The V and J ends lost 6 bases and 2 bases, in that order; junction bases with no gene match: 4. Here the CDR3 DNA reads TGTGCCAGCAGGGGGACAGGGCTCAACTATGGCTACACCTTC. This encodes CASRGTGLNYGYTF.

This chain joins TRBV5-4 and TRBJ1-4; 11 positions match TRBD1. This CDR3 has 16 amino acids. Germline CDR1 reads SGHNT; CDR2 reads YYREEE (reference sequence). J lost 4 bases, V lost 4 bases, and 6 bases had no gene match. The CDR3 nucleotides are TGTGCCAGCAGCAGGACAGGGGGCCAGAGTAATGAAAAACTGTTTTTT. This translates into CASSRTGGQSNEKLFF.

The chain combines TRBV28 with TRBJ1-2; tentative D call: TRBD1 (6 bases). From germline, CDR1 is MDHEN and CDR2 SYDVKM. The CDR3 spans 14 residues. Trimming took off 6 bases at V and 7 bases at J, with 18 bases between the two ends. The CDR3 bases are TGTGCCAGCAGCCCCATTCAGGGGCAAGGTGGCTACACCTTC. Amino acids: CASSPIQGQGGYTF.

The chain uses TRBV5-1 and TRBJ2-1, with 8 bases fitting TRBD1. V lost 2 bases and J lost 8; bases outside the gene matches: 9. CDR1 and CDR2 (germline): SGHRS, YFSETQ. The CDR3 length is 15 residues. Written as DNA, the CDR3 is TGCGCCAGCAGCTTAAAGGGACAGGTTGGGGATGAGCAGTTCTTC. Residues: CASSLKGQVGDEQFF.

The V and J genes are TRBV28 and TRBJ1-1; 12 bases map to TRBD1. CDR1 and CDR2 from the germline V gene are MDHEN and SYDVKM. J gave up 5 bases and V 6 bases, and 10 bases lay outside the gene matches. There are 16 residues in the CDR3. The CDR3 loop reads CASRGTGGFWGTEAFF. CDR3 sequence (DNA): TGTGCCAGCAGGGGGACAGGGGGCTTTTGGGGAACTGAAGCTTTCTTT. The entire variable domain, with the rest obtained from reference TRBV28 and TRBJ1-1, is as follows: DVKVTQSSRYLVKRTGEKVFLECVQDMDHENMFWYRQDPGLGLRLIYFSYDVKMKEKGDIPEGYSVSREKKERFSLILESASTNQTSMYLCASRGTGGFWGTEAFFGQGTRLTVV.

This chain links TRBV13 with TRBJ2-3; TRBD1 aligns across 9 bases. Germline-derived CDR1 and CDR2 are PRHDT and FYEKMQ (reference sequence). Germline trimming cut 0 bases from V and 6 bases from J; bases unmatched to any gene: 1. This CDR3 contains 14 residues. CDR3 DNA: TGTGCCAGCAGCTTAGGGGGACAGGGCGATACGCAGTATTTT. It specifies CASSLGGQGDTQYF.

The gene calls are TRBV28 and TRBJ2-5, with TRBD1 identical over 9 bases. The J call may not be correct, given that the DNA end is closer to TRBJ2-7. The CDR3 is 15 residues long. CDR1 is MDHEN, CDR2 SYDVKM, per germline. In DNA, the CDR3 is TGTGCCAGCGGGACAGGGCCGACACAGTCCTACGAGCAGTACTTC. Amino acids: CASGTGPTQSYEQYF.

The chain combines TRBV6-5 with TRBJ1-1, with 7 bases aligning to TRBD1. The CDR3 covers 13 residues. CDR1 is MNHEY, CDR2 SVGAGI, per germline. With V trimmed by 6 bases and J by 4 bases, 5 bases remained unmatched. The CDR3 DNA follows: TGTGCCAGCAGGGAGACAGGGACCACTGAAGCTTTCTTT. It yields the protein CASRETGTTEAFF.

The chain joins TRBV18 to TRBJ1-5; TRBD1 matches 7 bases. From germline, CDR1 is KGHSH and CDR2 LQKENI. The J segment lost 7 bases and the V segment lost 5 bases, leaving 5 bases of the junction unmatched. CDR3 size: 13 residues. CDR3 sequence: CASSSDRSQPQHF. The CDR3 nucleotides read TGTGCCAGCTCATCGGACAGGAGCCAGCCCCAGCATTTT. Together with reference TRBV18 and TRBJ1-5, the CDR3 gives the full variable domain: NAGVMQNPRHLVRRRGQEARLRCSPMKGHSHVYWYRQLPEEGLKFMVYLQKENIIDESGMPKERFSAEFPKEGPSILRIQQVVRGDSAAYFCASSSDRSQPQHFGDGTRLSIL.

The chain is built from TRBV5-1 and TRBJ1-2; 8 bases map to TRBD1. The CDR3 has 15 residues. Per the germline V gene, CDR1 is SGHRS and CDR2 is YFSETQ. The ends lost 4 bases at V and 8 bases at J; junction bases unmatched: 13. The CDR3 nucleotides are TGCGCCAGCAGCCTAACGACAGGGGCCGAGAGGGGCTACACCTTC. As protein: CASSLTTGAERGYTF. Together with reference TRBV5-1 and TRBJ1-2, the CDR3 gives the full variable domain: KAGVTQTPRYLIKTRGQQVTLSCSPISGHRSVSWYQQTPGQGLQFLFEYFSETQRNKGNFPGRFSGRQFSNSRSEMNVSTLELGDSALYLCASSLTTGAERGYTFGSGTRLTVV.

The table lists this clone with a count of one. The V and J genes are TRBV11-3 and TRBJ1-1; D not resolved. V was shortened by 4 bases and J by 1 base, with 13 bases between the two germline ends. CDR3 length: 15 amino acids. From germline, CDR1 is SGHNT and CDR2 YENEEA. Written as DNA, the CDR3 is TGTGCCAGCAGCTCTAACAGCCAAAAGAACACTGAAGCTTTCTTT. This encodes CASSSNSQKNTEAFF.

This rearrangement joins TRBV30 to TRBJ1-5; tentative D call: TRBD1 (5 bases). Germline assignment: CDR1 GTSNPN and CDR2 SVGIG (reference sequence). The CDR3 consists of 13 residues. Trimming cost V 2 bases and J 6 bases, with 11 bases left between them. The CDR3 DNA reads TGTGCCTGGAGTCGGGCAGGGTTTCAGCCCCAGCATTTT. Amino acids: CAWSRAGFQPQHF.